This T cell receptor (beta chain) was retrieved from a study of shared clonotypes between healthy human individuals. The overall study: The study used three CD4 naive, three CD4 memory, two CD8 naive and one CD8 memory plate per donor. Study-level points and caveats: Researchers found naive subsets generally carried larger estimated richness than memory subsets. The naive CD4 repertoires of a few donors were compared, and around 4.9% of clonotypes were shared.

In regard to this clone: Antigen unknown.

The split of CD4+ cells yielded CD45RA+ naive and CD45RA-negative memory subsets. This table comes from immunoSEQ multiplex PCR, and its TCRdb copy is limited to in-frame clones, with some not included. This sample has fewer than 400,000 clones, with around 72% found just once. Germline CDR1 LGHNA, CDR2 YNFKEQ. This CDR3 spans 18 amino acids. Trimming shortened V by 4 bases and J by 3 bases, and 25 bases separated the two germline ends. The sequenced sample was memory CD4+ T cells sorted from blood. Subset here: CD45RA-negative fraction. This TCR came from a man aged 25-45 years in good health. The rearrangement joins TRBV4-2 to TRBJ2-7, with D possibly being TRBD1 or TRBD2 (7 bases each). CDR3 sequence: CASSLRTGEGGRLYEQYF. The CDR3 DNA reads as TGTGCCAGCAGCCTCAGAACAGGGGAGGGCGGTCGGCTCTACGAGCAGTACTTC.